What follows are 5 T cell receptor beta chains derived from one specimen sequenced in a study of beta chain features in type 1 diabetes. Findings of the study overall: TCRB CDR3s from Type 1 diabetes patients were moderately but significantly shorter in all four CD4+ subsets.

These receptors have no identified antigens. TCRB transcripts that were expressed got sequenced, as all of the isolated RNA had been reverse transcribed. The table came from immunoSEQ multiplex PCR; TCRdb's copy has only in-frame clones and leaves some out. The sample consists of roughly 150,000 clones, roughly 10% of them appearing once. The sequencing sample was made of central memory CD4+ T cells from blood. Source of these receptors: a woman between 25 and 40 years old with type 1 diabetes.

The rearrangement joins TRBV19 to TRBJ2-5, with 8 nucleotides matching TRBD2. The CDR3 consists of 16 residues. With V trimmed by 4 bases and J by 2 bases, 9 bases remained unmatched. Per germline, CDR1 LNHDA and CDR2 SQIVND (reference sequence). CDR3 region: CASSSRPGTSQETQYF. The CDR3 nucleotides read TGTGCCAGTAGTAGCCGTCCCGGGACTAGTCAAGAGACCCAGTACTTC.

The rearrangement uses TRBV28 and TRBJ1-2; D is uncertain. This CDR3 region has 16 residues. Deletions cut 4 bases from V and 4 bases from J, with 19 bases between. CDR1 is MDHEN, CDR2 SYDVKM, per germline. CDR3 nucleotides: TGTGCCAGCAGTTGGTTCGGGGTTGGCTCTGCCTATGGCTACACCTTC. This encodes CASSWFGVGSAYGYTF.

The CDR3 loop is CASSLTGTNTEAFF. The CDR3 DNA follows: TGTGCCAGCAGCTTGACAGGGACCAACACTGAAGCTTTCTTT. V is TRBV7-2 and J is TRBJ1-1, with TRBD1 identical over 7 bases. The CDR3 loop spans 14 amino acids. CDR1 is SGHTA and CDR2 is FQGNSA in the germline V gene. Trimming cost V 3 bases and J 2 bases; bases outside gene matches: 3.

J is TRBJ2-7 and V is TRBV6-6, with D possibly matching TRBD2 (7 bases). Trimming took off 7 bases at V and 1 base at J, with 11 bases between the two ends. The CDR3 is 13 amino acids. Germline V gene sequence: CDR1 MNHNY, CDR2 SVGAGI (reference sequence). Here the CDR3 reads CASTRGGSYEQYF. The CDR3 DNA reads as TGTGCCAGCACCAGGGGAGGGTCCTACGAGCAGTACTTC.

The CDR3 reads CASSITGPNNQPQHF. The DNA of the CDR3 is TGTGCCAGCAGTATAACAGGGCCCAACAATCAGCCCCAGCATTTT. The chain joins TRBV27 to TRBJ1-5; possibly TRBD1 for D (6 bases). The V end lost 5 bases, the J end lost 3 bases, and 14 bases lay between the germline ends. CDR3 length equals 15 residues. Germline values: CDR1 MNHEY, CDR2 SMNVEV (reference sequence).